The 20 T cell receptor beta chains below come from one sample, sequenced in a study of glioma-infiltrating T cells. TCR alpha and beta CDR3 regions were amplified from RNA using iRepertoire nested multiplex PCR. TCRdb re-called the multiplex PCR reads through MiXCR, storing one row per CDR3 protein. The table has roughly 120,000 distinct CDR3 sequences, approximately 23% seen once. Specimen: glioma tissue, nonneoplastic brain tissue, or PBMCs (not recorded which). Every receptor here comes from a human donor with low-grade glioma or glioblastoma, undergoing nonglioma brain surgery, or in good health (not recorded which).

There are many counts of this clonotype. The CDR3 DNA sequence: TGTGCCAGCAGTGGCAGGGACAGCAATCAGCCCCAGCATTTT. It codes for CASSGRDSNQPQHF. The J gene is TRBJ1-5, the V gene TRBV2, with D tentatively TRBD1 (5 bases). CDR1 and CDR2 (germline): SNHLY, FYNNEI. This CDR3 contains 14 residues. The V end lost 4 bases, the J end lost 1 base, and 8 bases lay between the germline ends. Supplemented by reference TRBV2 and TRBJ1-5, the full variable domain reads EPEVTQTPSHQVTQMGQEVILRCVPISNHLYFYWYRQILGQKVEFLVSFYNNEISEKSEIFDDQFSVERPDGSNFTLKIRSTKLEDSAMYFCASSGRDSNQPQHFGDGTRLSIL.

This clonotype was detected only a few times. The V gene is TRBV7-3, the J gene TRBJ2-1, with a weak D call TRBD2 (5 bases). The V and J ends lost 2 bases and 3 bases respectively, with 8 bases between them. The germline gives CDR1 SGHTA, CDR2 FQGTGA. The CDR3 contains 14 residues. The DNA of the CDR3 is TGTGCCAGCAGCTTAGAGAGGGTCTACAATGAGCAGTTCTTC. Encoded protein: CASSLERVYNEQFF.

To note about this clonotype: Because it lacks the conserved phenylalanine or tryptophan at the end, this CDR3 is likely a read error. The limits of the CDR3 on the DNA are not certain, so only TCRdb's listed CDR3 is given. The chain recombines TRBV7-9 with TRBJ2-1; the table's D call TRBD2 went unverified against the DNA. The CDR3 comprises 14 residues, both ends counted. Germline CDR1 SEHNR, CDR2 FQNEAQ (reference sequence). The CDR3 reads CASSSQGQASGLLP.

There are many counts of this clonotype. One junction end disagrees with the germline gene, perhaps due to a read error. J is TRBJ2-4 and V is TRBV20-1, with D possibly TRBD2 on 7 matching bases. The CDR3 runs 15 residues. CDR1 is DFQATT and CDR2 is SNEGSKA in the germline V gene (reference sequence). Written as DNA, the CDR3 is TGCAGTGCCAGAGGGGGGGCTGGGGCCAAAAACATTCAGTACTTC. It yields the protein CSARGGAGAKNIQYF.

There are many counts of this clonotype. The chain couples TRBV10-3 to TRBJ2-7; D gene ambiguous. The CDR3 has 13 amino acids. Germline V gene sequence: CDR1 ENHRY, CDR2 SYGVKD. The V end lost 6 bases, the J end lost 4 bases, and 13 bases lay between the germline ends. The CDR3 loop is CAISQERAYEQYF. The CDR3 DNA reads as TGTGCCATCAGCCAGGAACGGGCTTACGAGCAGTACTTC.

This clonotype was detected ten times or more. This sequence joins TRBV2 and TRBJ2-7; 13 bases fit TRBD2. The germline V gene has CDR1 SNHLY and CDR2 FYNNEI. The CDR3 sequence is 15 residues long. The V gene end was trimmed by 5 bases and the J gene end by 4 bases; junction bases not matched to a gene: 5. DNA for the CDR3: TGTGCCAGCAGTCCTACTAGCGGGAGGGAATACGAGCAGTACTTC. This gives the protein CASSPTSGREYEQYF.

This clonotype was recorded a few times. The chain joins TRBV19 to TRBJ2-7, with D possibly matching TRBD1 (5 bases). Germline values: CDR1 LNHDA, CDR2 SQIVND (reference sequence). Trimming removed 4 bases from V and 4 bases from J, with 8 bases in between. This CDR3 has 12 amino acids. The CDR3 region has the DNA TGTGCCAGTAGTACAGGGCCGTACGAGCAGTACTTC. It encodes CASSTGPYEQYF. Filled out from reference TRBV19 and TRBJ2-7, the complete variable domain reads DGGITQSPKYLFRKEGQNVTLSCEQNLNHDAMYWYRQDPGQGLRLIYYSQIVNDFQKGDIAEGYSVSREKKESFPLTVTSAQKNPTAFYLCASSTGPYEQYFGPGTRLTVT.

This clonotype was detected ten times or more. The rearrangement uses TRBV29-1 and TRBJ2-2; no reliable D call. The germline CDR1 and CDR2 sequences are SQVTM and ANQGSEA. The CDR3 has 12 residues. V lost 6 bases and J 6 bases, leaving 11 bases between the germline ends. As DNA, the CDR3 is TGCAGCGTCAGATTGGGTCCCGGGGAGCTGTTTTTT. Translated, it gives CSVRLGPGELFF.

This clonotype has at least ten counts. V usage is TRBV7-6 and J usage is TRBJ2-5; unclear D gene. The germline V gene has CDR1 SGHVS and CDR2 FNYEAQ. The length of the CDR3 is 13 residues. Trimming removed 4 bases from V and 4 bases from J, with 10 bases in between. The CDR3, as DNA: TGTGCCAGCAGCTCCCTCGGTCGAGAGACCCAGTACTTC. It yields the protein CASSSLGRETQYF.

This clonotype was seen at least ten times. The chain couples TRBV6-1 to TRBJ1-1; tentative D call: TRBD1 (5 bases). The ends were cut back, 8 bases at V and 1 base at J, with 11 bases in the middle. Germline V gene sequence: CDR1 MNHNS, CDR2 SASEGT. This CDR3 region has 13 residues. DNA of the CDR3: TGTGCCAGCGGGATAGGGACGAACACTGAAGCTTTCTTT. This encodes CASGIGTNTEAFF.

This clonotype came up many times. V is TRBV6-1 and J is TRBJ1-2; D gene unclear. V lost 8 bases and J lost 4, with 14 bases in between. Germline V gene data show CDR1 as MNHNS and CDR2 as SASEGT. The CDR3 contains 13 residues. The CDR3 bases are TGTGCCAGCTACGGACCGCGGCCCTATGGCTACACCTTC. It yields the protein CASYGPRPYGYTF.

This chain uses TRBV3-1 with TRBJ1-2; D remains ambiguous. The CDR3 contains 14 residues. The V end lost 0 bases, the J end lost 4 bases, and 9 bases lay between the germline ends. CDR1 LGHDT and CDR2 YNNKEL come from the germline V gene (reference sequence). CDR3 bases: TGTGCCAGCAGCCAAGATGGGGATGTCTATGGCTACACCTTC. Its translation is CASSQDGDVYGYTF.

A note on this clonotype: Since a much larger clone is just one base distant, this may be a read error. DNA of the CDR3: TGTGCCAGCAGCCCAAAAAGACCGGGACTAGTTACGTACGAGCAGTGCTTC. Its translation is CASSPKRPGLVTYEQCF. The chain combines TRBV7-2 with TRBJ2-7; TRBD2 matches at 8 bases. This CDR3 comprises 17 residues. CDR1 is SGHTA and CDR2 is FQGNSA in the germline V gene.

Concerning this clonotype itself: A much bigger clone sits one base away, suggesting this may be a read error. This chain links TRBV19 with TRBJ2-1, with 11 positions matching TRBD2. Trimming at V came to 10 bases and at J to 3 bases, leaving 8 bases not matched to a gene. The CDR3 runs to 15 residues. The germline V gene encodes CDR1 LNHDA and CDR2 SQIVND (reference sequence). CDR3 coding DNA: TGTGCCACGAGTGTAGCGGGAGGGCACTACAATGAGCAGTTCTTC. This codes for CATSVAGGHYNEQFF.

This clonotype was detected many times. V is TRBV2 and J is TRBJ2-5; the D gene is possibly TRBD1 (6 bases). The CDR3 totals 13 residues. Trimming pared 7 bases from V and 1 base from J, leaving 10 bases between. The V gene's germline CDR1 is SNHLY and CDR2 FYNNEI. The CDR3 DNA sequence: TGTGCCAGCACCCTGGACAGCCAAGAGACCCAGTACTTC. This gives the protein CASTLDSQETQYF.

This clonotype was detected ten times or more. The chain couples TRBV6-2 or TRBV6-3 to TRBJ2-7; 7 positions agree with TRBD1. Unmatched junction bases numbered 10, after V lost 6 bases and J lost 2 bases. This CDR3 is 15 amino acids long. Germline assignment: CDR1 MNHEY and CDR2 SVGEGT. The CDR3 DNA follows: TGTGCCAGCAGCCCCGGCCGGGACAGCACCTACGAGCAGTACTTC. Its translation: CASSPGRDSTYEQYF.

This clonotype has a count of ten or more. The V gene is TRBV20-1, the J gene TRBJ2-5, with 9 bases aligning to TRBD2. This CDR3 region has 14 residues. V lost 4 bases and J lost 0; bases outside the gene matches: 3. Germline V lookup: CDR1 DFQATT, CDR2 SNEGSKA (reference sequence). In DNA form, the CDR3 reads TGCAGTGCTACTAGCGGGACGTACCAAGAGACCCAGTACTTC. It translates to CSATSGTYQETQYF.

This clonotype has at least ten counts. The chain joins TRBV6-6 to TRBJ1-2; D remains ambiguous. The CDR3 runs 12 residues. The germline V and J ends were trimmed by 2 bases and 8 bases, with 9 bases remaining between them. The germline V gene has CDR1 MNHNY and CDR2 SVGAGI (reference sequence). CDR3 loop: CASSYGEQGYTF. CDR3 nucleotide sequence: TGTGCCAGCAGTTACGGGGAGCAGGGCTACACCTTC.

This clonotype was observed at least ten times. The CDR3, as DNA: TGTGCCAGCAGCTCCGTCTCCTACGAGCAGTACTTC. Amino acids: CASSSVSYEQYF. J is TRBJ2-7 and V is TRBV28; unclear D gene. Germline loops: CDR1 MDHEN, CDR2 SYDVKM. CDR3 length equals 12 residues. V was trimmed by 6 bases and J by 0 bases, leaving 6 bases between them.

For this clonotype: With a much larger clone just one base away, this may be a read error. This rearrangement joins TRBV6-2 or TRBV6-3 to TRBJ1-1; D gene ambiguous. CDR1 MNHEY and CDR2 SVGEGT come from the germline V gene. The CDR3 contains 12 residues. CDR3 DNA sequence: TGTTCCACGCAGGACTCGAAACGTGAAGCTTTCTTT. It specifies CSTQDSKREAFF.